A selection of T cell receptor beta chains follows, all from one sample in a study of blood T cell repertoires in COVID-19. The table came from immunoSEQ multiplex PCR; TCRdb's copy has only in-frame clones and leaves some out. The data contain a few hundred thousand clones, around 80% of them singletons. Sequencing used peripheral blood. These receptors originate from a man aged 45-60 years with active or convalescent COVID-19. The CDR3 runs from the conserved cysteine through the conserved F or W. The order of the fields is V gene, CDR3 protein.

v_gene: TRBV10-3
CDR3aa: CAISAIGGALGTEAFF

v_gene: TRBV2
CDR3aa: CASDSSATNEKLFF

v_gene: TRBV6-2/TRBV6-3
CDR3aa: CASSFRTSGSQETQYF

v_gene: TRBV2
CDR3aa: CASSAGASGVGYTF

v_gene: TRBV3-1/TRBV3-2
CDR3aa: CASSPTGAEAFF

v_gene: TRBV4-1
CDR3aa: CASSQENYQGAGEKLFF

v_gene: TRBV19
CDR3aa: CASSMGRYNEQFF

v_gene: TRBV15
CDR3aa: CATRSGRTGTDTQYF

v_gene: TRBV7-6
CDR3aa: CASSSPVGAGGETQYF

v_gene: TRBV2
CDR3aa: CASSYVQGNYGYTF